Sequencing of this T cell receptor (beta chain) was carried out in a study of identical twins. Study-wide results and limits: Zero-insertion analyses could be partly confounded by invariant MAIT and iNKT cells. Cord blood beta clonotypes present at high abundance carried fewer insertions; no such pattern appeared in memory repertoires. Sequences that were beta out-of-frame showed weaker excess twin sharing.

A note on this clonotype: The antigen remains undetermined.

The CDR3 is made up of 17 amino acids. V dropped 0 bases and J dropped 2 bases, with 14 bases sitting between them. CDR1 and CDR2 (germline): SEHNR, FQNEAQ (reference sequence). TCRdb redid the calling of the 5' RACE reads with MiXCR, one entry per CDR3 protein. The table shows around 290,000 distinct CDR3 sequences, with 8% to 9.5% occurring only once. These records were also assigned to another study, of yellow fever vaccine responses in identical twins.

This chain connects TRBV7-9 to TRBJ2-1; D is possibly TRBD2 (5 bases). Sequencing was done on a sample of CD8+ T cells sorted from blood. The receptor's source is a woman aged 18-35 years in good health. The CDR3 here is CASSLARGGSPYNEQFF. CDR3 in DNA: TGTGCCAGCAGCTTAGCGCGCGGAGGCTCCCCCTACAATGAGCAGTTCTTC.